This T cell receptor (beta chain) stems from a study of cytomegalovirus exposure and HLA in healthy donors. 60 Vbeta and 13 Jbeta primers were used in PCR. Repertoires were generated with immunoSEQ multiplex PCR, while TCRdb's copy carries only in-frame clones and drops some. The sample contains approximately 120,000 clones, roughly four fifths of which appear only once. On this clone: The target antigen is unknown.

General observations from the study: A classifier reportedly called cytomegalovirus status with high sensitivity and specificity. Reports state that TCR beta sequences accurately predicted most subjects' HLA-A and HLA-B alleles. Later analysis suggested links between common viral pathogens and several top significant clusters.

This clonotype originated in a woman aged 55-70 years in good health and CMV-seropositive. Sequencing was carried out using PBMCs.

The CDR3 DNA reads as TGTGCCTGGAGCCCGCCCGGGATAGCCAAAAACATTCAGTACTTC. Protein sequence: CAWSPPGIAKNIQYF. The chain links TRBV30 to TRBJ2-4, with D perhaps matching TRBD2 (5 bases). V dropped 3 bases and J dropped 0 bases, with 12 bases sitting between them. The CDR3 runs to 15 residues. Germline V CDR1 and CDR2: GTSNPN, SVGIG (reference sequence).